One and the same sample provided the 22 T cell receptor beta chains below, sequenced in a study of regulatory T cells in long-lasting Graves disease. Time point: newly diagnosed GD, antithyroid drugs for less than 3 months. The TCR library used RNA extracted from PBMCs. Arm-PCR with iRepertoire HTBI primers amplified the CDR3 regions for these TCR beta libraries. TCRdb re-called the multiplex PCR reads through MiXCR, storing one row per CDR3 protein. The table records 350,000 to 450,000 distinct CDR3 sequences, just under 15% of them present only once. This sample also appeared in a second study, on T cells in Graves' hyperthyroidism and ophthalmopathy.

Sequencing used peripheral blood mononuclear cells (PBMCs), obtained at new diagnosis, from a patient treated with antithyroid drugs. These receptor sequences come from a woman between 25 and 40 years old with Graves disease.

This clonotype was seen ten or more times. The gene calls are TRBV20-1 and TRBJ2-7; 7 nucleotides align to TRBD1. The V segment lost 5 bases and the J segment 0 bases; nucleotides outside the gene matches: 4. This CDR3 spans 13 amino acids. Looked up from germline, CDR1 is DFQATT and CDR2 is SNEGSKA (reference sequence). CDR3 coding DNA: TGCAGTGCTCCATGGGACAGCTCCTACGAGCAGTACTTC. It codes for CSAPWDSSYEQYF.

In its sample, this clonotype was seen many times. J is TRBJ2-5 and V is TRBV12-3 or TRBV12-4, with D possibly being TRBD1 or TRBD2 (5 bases each). This CDR3 spans 13 amino acids. The germline V and J ends were trimmed by 4 bases and 5 bases, with 11 bases remaining between them. CDR3 in DNA: TGTGCCAGCAGTTCGAGGGGTTCTGAGACCCAGTACTTC. It codes for CASSSRGSETQYF.

This clonotype was detected only a few times. The V gene is TRBV5-6, the J gene TRBJ2-1; 8 bases agree with TRBD2. The trim removed 1 base at V and 9 bases at J, leaving 15 bases unmatched. Germline V gene lookup returns CDR1 SGHDT and CDR2 YYEEEE. CDR3 length equals 17 residues. The CDR3 nucleotides read TGTGCCAGCAGCTTGTTCGGCGGGAGGCCCAGAGGGGGTGAGCAGTTCTTC. This encodes CASSLFGGRPRGGEQFF.

In regard to this clonotype: Given a much more abundant clone one base away, this may be a read error. The J gene is TRBJ1-1, the V gene TRBV2; 8 bases map to TRBD1. The CDR3 is made up of 12 amino acids. V lost 7 bases to trimming and J lost 6 bases; unmatched junction nucleotides: 4. Germline V gene sequence: CDR1 SNHLY, CDR2 FYNNEI. This CDR3 is CASTATGAEAFF. The CDR3 DNA follows: TGTGCCAGCACCGCGACAGGGGCTGAAGCTTTCTTT.

This clonotype has more than one count but fewer than ten. The V gene is TRBV7-3, the J gene TRBJ2-1; D might be TRBD2 (7 bases). The J call may be mistaken, given a closer DNA end match to TRBJ2-5. The CDR3 runs to 15 residues. Germline V CDR1 and CDR2: SGHTA, FQGTGA. CDR3 bases: TGTGCCAGCAGCCCATACGGGGGGCAGGGGGAGACCCAGTACTTC. Amino acids: CASSPYGGQGETQYF.

On this clonotype: This may stem from a read error, because a much larger clone lies one nucleotide away. The chain is built from TRBV28 and TRBJ1-1, with TRBD1 matching 10 bases. The CDR3 consists of 15 residues. The germline V gene encodes CDR1 MDHEN and CDR2 SYDVKM. CDR3 DNA: TGTGCCGGCAGTCTGCCGGGACAGGGGTACACTGAAGCTTTCTTT. Residues: CAGSLPGQGYTEAFF.

This clonotype turned up a few times. This chain uses TRBV29-1 with TRBJ2-5; 7 bases agree with TRBD2. The CDR3 contains 14 residues. J lost 5 bases, V lost 7 bases, and 13 bases had no gene match. Germline loops: CDR1 SQVTM, CDR2 ANQGSEA. This CDR3 is CSGGEGRGIETQYF. CDR3 DNA sequence: TGCAGCGGAGGGGAGGGGCGCGGTATTGAGACCCAGTACTTC.

This rearrangement joins TRBV29-1 to TRBJ1-4; 7 nucleotides line up with TRBD1. Germline-derived CDR1 and CDR2 are SQVTM and ANQGSEA. V dropped 5 bases and J dropped 7; count of bases not matched to a gene: 7. The CDR3 extends over 13 amino acids. Here the CDR3 DNA reads TGCAGCGTTTGGGACAGCCAAATTGAAAAACTGTTTTTT. This codes for CSVWDSQIEKLFF.

Ten or more counts support this clonotype. V and J are TRBV12-3 or TRBV12-4 and TRBJ2-5; 7 positions agree with TRBD2. Trimming cost V 3 bases and J 5 bases; bases outside gene matches: 9. The CDR3 is made up of 15 amino acids. The CDR3 reads CASSFPPAGGETQYF. As DNA, the CDR3 is TGTGCCAGCAGTTTCCCCCCGGCCGGGGGGGAGACCCAGTACTTC.

At least ten counts were recorded for this clonotype. This chain links TRBV27 with TRBJ2-7; D perhaps matches TRBD2 (5 bases). This CDR3 region has 15 residues. From germline, CDR1 is MNHEY and CDR2 SMNVEV (reference sequence). Deletions cut 3 bases from V and 7 bases from J, with 19 bases between. The CDR3 nucleotides are TGTGCCAGCAGTTTGTCGAGCGGACTCCCTGGAGAGCAGTACTTC. As protein: CASSLSSGLPGEQYF.

This clonotype showed up many times. The J gene is TRBJ2-3, the V gene TRBV20-1; TRBD2 matches at 10 bases. CDR1 and CDR2 (germline): DFQATT, SNEGSKA (reference sequence). There are 16 residues in the CDR3. Trimming at V came to 2 bases and at J to 0 bases, leaving 5 bases not matched to a gene. The CDR3 coding sequence is TGCAGTGCTAGACCGTGGACTAGCGGCAGCACAGATACGCAGTATTTT. Encoded protein: CSARPWTSGSTDTQYF.

This clonotype was seen only a few times. The chain has TRBV6-5 and TRBJ2-7, with TRBD1 matching over 8 bases. Germline lookup yields CDR1 MNHEY and CDR2 SVGAGI. With 4 bases clipped from V and 5 bases from J, the junction kept 4 bases outside the gene matches. There are 13 residues in the CDR3. The CDR3 bases are TGTGCCAGCAGTTTTCAGGACAGGGACGAGCAGTACTTC. Translating gives CASSFQDRDEQYF.

This chain uses TRBV7-9 with TRBJ1-5; 7 bases fit TRBD1. The J segment lost 2 bases and the V segment lost 5 bases, leaving 12 bases of the junction unmatched. Germline CDR1 SEHNR, CDR2 FQNEAQ (reference sequence). CDR3 length: 17 amino acids. The CDR3: CASSNYTGDKGNQPQHF. In nucleotides, the CDR3 is TGTGCCAGCAGCAACTACACAGGGGATAAGGGCAATCAGCCCCAGCATTTT.

In regard to this clonotype: Since a much larger clone is just one base distant, this may be a read error. The chain joins TRBV5-1 to TRBJ1-1; D possibly corresponds to TRBD1 (5 bases). The CDR3 spans 13 residues. Per germline, CDR1 SGHRS and CDR2 YFSETQ. The DNA for the CDR3 is TGCGCCAGCGGCTTGGGGGGGTATGGTGAAGCTTTCTTT. Translated, it gives CASGLGGYGEAFF.

The chain couples TRBV6-1 to TRBJ2-4, with a weak D call TRBD1 (6 bases). The CDR3 runs 15 residues. The germline gives CDR1 MNHNS, CDR2 SASEGT. V was pared by 6 bases and J by 0 bases, with 12 bases between. CDR3 amino acids: CASRPTGIAKNIQYF. The CDR3 DNA is TGTGCCAGCAGACCCACAGGGATAGCCAAAAACATTCAGTACTTC.

In this sample, this clonotype turned up a few times. The CDR3 bases are TGTGCCAGCAGACCTCCCGTCGCGGACGGCGAGCAGTACTTC. Its protein product is CASRPPVADGEQYF. The rearrangement joins TRBV7-9 to TRBJ2-7, with unresolved D. The V gene's germline CDR1 is SEHNR and CDR2 FQNEAQ (reference sequence). The CDR3 is made up of 14 amino acids. The ends were cut back, 6 bases at V and 6 bases at J, with 18 bases in the middle. Together with reference TRBV7-9 and TRBJ2-7, the CDR3 gives the full variable domain: DTGVSQNPRHKITKRGQNVTFRCDPISEHNRLYWYRQTLGQGPEFLTYFQNEAQLEKSRLLSDRFSAERPKGSFSTLEIQRTEQGDSAMYLCASRPPVADGEQYFGPGTRLTVT.

This clonotype was seen at least ten times. This chain connects TRBV2 to TRBJ2-2; no reliable D call. Germline-derived CDR1 and CDR2 are SNHLY and FYNNEI. Trimming took 5 bases from V and 5 from J, leaving 9 bases between them. The CDR3 runs 13 residues. This CDR3 is CASSQGRTGELFF. CDR3 in DNA: TGTGCCAGCAGTCAAGGACGGACCGGGGAGCTGTTTTTT.

Of note for this clonotype: A junction end diverges from the germline sequence, so it may reflect a read error. This chain uses TRBV28 with TRBJ2-3; D is unclear. The germline CDR1 and CDR2 sequences are MDHEN and SYDVKM. The CDR3 length is 15 residues. CDR3 sequence (DNA): TGTGCCGGCAGTTCTTGGGGTCCCCTCACAAATACGCAGTATTTT. It translates to CAGSSWGPLTNTQYF.

For this clonotype: A far larger clone is off by one base, so a read error is likely. This sequence joins TRBV28 and TRBJ2-3; tentatively, D is TRBD1 or TRBD2 (6 bases each). The last part of the DNA fits TRBJ2-1 better; the J call may be wrong. Germline V gene sequence: CDR1 MDHEN, CDR2 SYDVKM. The CDR3 contains 15 residues. CDR3 sequence: CASSAPAGGGYEQFF. The CDR3 coding sequence is TGTGCCAGCAGTGCACCCGCCGGGGGCGGTTACGAGCAGTTCTTC.

Remarks on this clonotype: Possible read error: a much larger clone is one base away. The chain combines TRBV5-1 with TRBJ1-4; TRBD1 agrees at 7 bases. The CDR3 is 14 residues long. CDR1 is SGHRS, CDR2 YFSETQ, per germline. The V and J ends lost 4 bases and 7 bases, in that order; junction bases with no gene match: 7. The CDR3 is CASSPGQPFEKLFF. DNA for the CDR3: TGCGCCAGCAGCCCGGGACAGCCATTTGAAAAACTGTTTTTT.

This clonotype was counted between two and nine times. V usage is TRBV5-5 and J usage is TRBJ2-1; TRBD2 aligns across 8 bases. Germline CDR1 reads SGHKS; CDR2 reads YYEKEE (reference sequence). The CDR3 covers 16 residues. The J segment lost 0 bases and the V segment lost 3 bases, leaving 5 bases of the junction unmatched. The CDR3 protein is CASSSGRASSYNEQFF. The DNA of the CDR3 is TGTGCCAGCAGCTCCGGGAGGGCTAGCTCCTACAATGAGCAGTTCTTC.

Worth noting for this clonotype: A read error may explain this, as a much larger clone is one base away. J is TRBJ1-2 and V is TRBV12-3 or TRBV12-4; maybe TRBD1 (5 bases). CDR3 length: 15 amino acids. DNA for the CDR3: TGTACCAGCACCCCGGCGGGGGGAATCAGCTATGGCTACACCTTC. Translated: CTSTPAGGISYGYTF.